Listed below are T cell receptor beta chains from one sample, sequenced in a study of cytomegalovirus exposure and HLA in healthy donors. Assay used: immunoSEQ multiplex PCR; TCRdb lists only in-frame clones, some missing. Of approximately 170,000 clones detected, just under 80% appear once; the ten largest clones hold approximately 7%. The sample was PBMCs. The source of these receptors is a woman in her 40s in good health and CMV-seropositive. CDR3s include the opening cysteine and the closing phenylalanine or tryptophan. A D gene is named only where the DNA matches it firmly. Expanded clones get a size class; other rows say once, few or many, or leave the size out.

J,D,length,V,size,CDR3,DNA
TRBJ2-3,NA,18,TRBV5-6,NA,CASILTSWGGETPDTQYF,TGTGCCAGCATCCTGACATCATGGGGCGGGGAAACGCCAGATACGCAGTATTTT
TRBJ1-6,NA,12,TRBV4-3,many,CASSRGSSPLHF,TGCGCCAGCAGCCGAGGATCCTCACCCCTCCACTTT
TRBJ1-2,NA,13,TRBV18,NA,CASSPQGNYGYTF,TGTGCCAGCTCACCGCAGGGAAACTATGGCTACACCTTC
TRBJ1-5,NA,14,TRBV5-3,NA,CARNREEGGQPQHF,TGTGCCAGAAATCGAGAGGAGGGCGGCCAGCCCCAGCATTTT
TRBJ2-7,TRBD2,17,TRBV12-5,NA,CASDLTGWSSGYYEQYF,TGTGCTAGTGACCTCACTGGGTGGTCTAGCGGATACTACGAGCAGTACTTC
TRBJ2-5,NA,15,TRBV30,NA,CAWSGGGGAGETQYF,TGTGCCTGGAGTGGCGGAGGGGGGGCCGGGGAGACCCAGTACTTC
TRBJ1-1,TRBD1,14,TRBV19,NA,CASSLDRGNTEAFF,TGTGCCAGTAGCCTCGACAGGGGGAACACTGAAGCTTTCTTT
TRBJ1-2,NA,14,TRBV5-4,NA,CASSLAGQSYGYTF,TGTGCCAGCAGCTTGGCTGGACAGAGCTATGGCTACACCTTC
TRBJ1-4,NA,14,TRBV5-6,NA,CASSREGRFEKLFF,TGTGCCAGCAGCCGGGAGGGGCGGTTCGAAAAACTGTTTTTT
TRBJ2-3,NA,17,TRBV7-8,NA,CASRRDRGQLSTDTQYF,TGTGCCAGCAGACGCGATAGGGGCCAGCTAAGCACAGATACGCAGTATTTT
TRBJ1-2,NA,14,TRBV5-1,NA,CASSPGTSNYGYTF,TGCGCCAGCAGCCCAGGGACATCTAACTATGGCTACACCTTC
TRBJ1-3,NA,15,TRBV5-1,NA,CASSLRSGSGNTIYF,TGCGCCAGCAGCTTGAGGTCCGGGTCTGGAAACACCATATATTTT
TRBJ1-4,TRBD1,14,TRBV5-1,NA,CASSLTGANEKLFF,TGCGCCAGCAGCCTGACAGGGGCTAATGAAAAACTGTTTTTT
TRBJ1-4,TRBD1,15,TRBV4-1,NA,CASSPGDRGDEKLFF,TGCGCCAGCAGCCCAGGCGACAGGGGGGATGAAAAACTGTTTTTT
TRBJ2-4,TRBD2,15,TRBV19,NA,CASRLAGGAKNSQYF,TGTGCCAGCCGACTAGCGGGGGGTGCCAAAAACAGTCAGTACTTC
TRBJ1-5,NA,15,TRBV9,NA,CASICHGESNQPQHF,TGTGCCAGCATATGCCACGGGGAGTCTAATCAGCCCCAGCATTTT
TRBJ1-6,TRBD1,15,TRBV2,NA,CASSPRGQHNSPLHF,TGTGCCAGCAGTCCGCGGGGACAGCATAATTCACCCCTCCACTTT
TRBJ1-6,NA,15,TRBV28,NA,CASRSDRSDNSPLHF,TGTGCCAGCAGATCCGACAGGTCCGATAATTCACCCCTCCACTTT
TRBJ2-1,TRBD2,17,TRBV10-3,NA,CAISEGLAGGLVNEQFF,TGTGCCATCAGTGAGGGGCTAGCGGGGGGTCTGGTCAATGAGCAGTTCTTC
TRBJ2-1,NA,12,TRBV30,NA,CAWSLPPNEQFF,TGTGCCTGGAGTCTACCCCCGAATGAGCAGTTCTTC
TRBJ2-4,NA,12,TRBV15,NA,CATSSRVGIQYF,TGTGCCACCAGCAGCAGGGTGGGCATTCAGTACTTC
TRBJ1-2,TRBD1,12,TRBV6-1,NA,CASRGTGGGYTF,TGTGCCAGCAGGGGGACAGGGGGAGGCTACACCTTC
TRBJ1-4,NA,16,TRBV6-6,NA,CASSYYLSQLNEKLFF,TGTGCCAGCAGTTATTATCTTTCCCAGTTAAATGAAAAACTGTTTTTT
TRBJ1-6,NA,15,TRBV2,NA,CARSGGPVGNSPLHF,TGTGCCAGATCGGGGGGGCCGGTCGGGAATTCACCCCTCCACTTT
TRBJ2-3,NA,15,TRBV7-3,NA,CASSLLGDPTDTRYF,TGTGCCAGCAGCTTACTAGGGGATCCCACAGATACGCGGTATTTT
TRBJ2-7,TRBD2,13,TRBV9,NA,CASSIEWRGEQYF,TGTGCCAGCAGCATAGAGTGGCGGGGGGAGCAGTACTTC
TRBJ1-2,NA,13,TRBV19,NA,CASSMARGWGYTF,TGTGCCAGTAGTATGGCCAGGGGCTGGGGCTACACCTTC
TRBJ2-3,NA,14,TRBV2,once,CASSVRRDEDTQYF,TGTGCCAGCAGTGTACGCAGGGATGAAGATACGCAGTATTTT
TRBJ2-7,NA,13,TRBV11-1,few,CASSSLSPLEQYF,TGTGCCAGCAGCTCACTAAGCCCCCTCGAGCAGTACTTC
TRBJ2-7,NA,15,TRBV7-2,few,CASSGNPGLSYEQYF,TGTGCCAGCAGCGGAAATCCAGGCCTCTCCTACGAGCAGTACTTC
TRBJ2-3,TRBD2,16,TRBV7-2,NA,CASSLSPSGGTDTQYF,TGTGCCAGCAGCTTAAGCCCTAGCGGGGGCACAGATACGCAGTATTTT
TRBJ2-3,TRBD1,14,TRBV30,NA,CACTPGGATDTQYF,TGTGCCTGCACCCCAGGGGGCGCAACAGATACGCAGTATTTT
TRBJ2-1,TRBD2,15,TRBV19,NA,CASSFRGGGYNEQFF,TGTGCCAGTAGTTTTCGCGGGGGGGGATACAATGAGCAGTTCTTC
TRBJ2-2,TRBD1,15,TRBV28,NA,CASSLLDRETGELFF,TGTGCCAGCAGTTTATTGGACAGGGAAACCGGGGAGCTGTTTTTT
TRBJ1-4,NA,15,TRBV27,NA,CASSHGLTSAGKLFF,TGTGCCAGCAGTCACGGACTCACCTCCGCGGGGAAACTGTTTTTT
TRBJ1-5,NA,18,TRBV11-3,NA,CASRIDRQKLFGNQPQHF,TGTGCCAGCAGAATAGATCGACAGAAGCTCTTCGGCAATCAGCCCCAGCATTTT
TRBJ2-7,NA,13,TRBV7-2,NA,CASSLGGPYEQYF,TGTGCCAGCAGCTTAGGGGGGCCCTACGAGCAGTACTTC
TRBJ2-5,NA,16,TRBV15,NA,CATRSGDRGSQETQYF,TGTGCCACGAGATCCGGCGACCGGGGGTCCCAAGAGACCCAGTACTTC
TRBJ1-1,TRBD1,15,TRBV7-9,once,CASSLASGQGGSAFF,TGTGCCAGCAGCTTAGCGTCCGGACAGGGGGGTTCAGCTTTCTTT
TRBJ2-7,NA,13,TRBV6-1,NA,CASSPLGVYEQYF,TGTGCCAGCAGTCCCCTAGGAGTGTACGAGCAGTACTTC
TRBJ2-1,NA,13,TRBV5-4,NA,CASSRGPGDEQFF,TGTGCCAGCAGCCGAGGGCCGGGGGATGAGCAGTTCTTC
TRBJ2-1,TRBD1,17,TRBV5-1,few,CASSLASGGQGGNEQFF,TGCGCCAGCAGCTTGGCCTCCGGTGGACAGGGAGGCAATGAGCAGTTCTTC
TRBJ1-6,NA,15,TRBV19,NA,CASSTLPDINSPLHF,TGTGCCAGTAGTACTCTCCCGGACATCAATTCACCCCTCCACTTT
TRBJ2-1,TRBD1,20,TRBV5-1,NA,CASNANTRTGEEYWPNEQFF,TGCGCCAGCAACGCAAACACACGGACAGGGGAGGAATATTGGCCTAATGAGCAGTTCTTC
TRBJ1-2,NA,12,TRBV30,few,CAWSENQGSSTF,TGTGCCTGGAGTGAGAACCAGGGGTCCTCCACCTTC
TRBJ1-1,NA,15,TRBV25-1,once,CASSEDGGTYTEAFF,TGTGCCAGCAGTGAAGACGGGGGTACCTACACTGAAGCTTTCTTT
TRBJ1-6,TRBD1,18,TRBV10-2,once,CASSELPGGSSYNSPLHF,TGCGCCAGCAGTGAGCTCCCAGGGGGAAGCTCCTATAATTCACCCCTCCACTTT
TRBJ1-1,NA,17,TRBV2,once,CASRDLGPGILDTEAFF,TGTGCCAGCAGGGATCTTGGACCAGGGATCCTTGACACTGAAGCTTTCTTT
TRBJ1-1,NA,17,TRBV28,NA,CASSSGQLWTFDTEAFF,TGTGCCAGCAGTTCCGGACAGCTGTGGACTTTCGACACTGAAGCTTTCTTT
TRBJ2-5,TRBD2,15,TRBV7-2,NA,CASSLGATSGETQYF,TGTGCCAGCAGCTTAGGTGCGACTAGCGGGGAGACCCAGTACTTC
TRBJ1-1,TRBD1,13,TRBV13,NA,CASRGRTGAEAFF,TGTGCCAGCAGGGGTCGCACAGGGGCTGAAGCTTTCTTT
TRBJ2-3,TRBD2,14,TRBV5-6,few,CASSSLAGEDTQYF,TGTGCCAGCAGCAGTCTAGCGGGGGAAGATACGCAGTATTTT
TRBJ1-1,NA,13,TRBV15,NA,CATSSQENTEAFF,TGTGCCACCAGCAGTCAGGAGAACACTGAAGCTTTCTTT
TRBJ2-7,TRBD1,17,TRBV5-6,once,CASSPRGNRDRGYEQYF,TGTGCCAGCAGCCCGCGAGGGAACCGGGACAGGGGCTACGAGCAGTACTTC
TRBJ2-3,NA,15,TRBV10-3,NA,CAISLLVSKEDTQYF,TGTGCCATCAGCCTCCTTGTCAGCAAGGAGGATACGCAGTATTTT
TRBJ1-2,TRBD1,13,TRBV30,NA,CAWSRGQGGGYTF,TGTGCCTGGAGTAGGGGACAGGGTGGTGGCTACACCTTC
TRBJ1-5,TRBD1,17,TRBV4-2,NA,CASSRGTGAYSNQPQHF,TGTGCCAGCAGCCGGGGGACAGGGGCTTATAGCAATCAGCCCCAGCATTTT
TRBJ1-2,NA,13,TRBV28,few,CASSYREGYGYTF,TGTGCCAGCAGTTACAGGGAAGGCTATGGCTACACCTTC